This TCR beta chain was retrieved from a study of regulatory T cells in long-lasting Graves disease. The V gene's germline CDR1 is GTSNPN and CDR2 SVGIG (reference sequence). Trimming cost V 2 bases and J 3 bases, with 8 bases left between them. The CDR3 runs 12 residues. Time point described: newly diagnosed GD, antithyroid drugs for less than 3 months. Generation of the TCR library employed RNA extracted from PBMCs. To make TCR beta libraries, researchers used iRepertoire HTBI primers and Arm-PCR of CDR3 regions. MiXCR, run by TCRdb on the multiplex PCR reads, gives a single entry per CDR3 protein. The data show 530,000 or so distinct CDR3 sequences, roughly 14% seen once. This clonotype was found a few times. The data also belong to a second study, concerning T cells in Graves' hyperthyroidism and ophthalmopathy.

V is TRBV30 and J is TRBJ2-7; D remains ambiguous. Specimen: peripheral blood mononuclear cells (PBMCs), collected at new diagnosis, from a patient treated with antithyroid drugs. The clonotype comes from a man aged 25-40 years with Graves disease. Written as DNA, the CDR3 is TGTGCCTGGAGTTTAATTCGCTACGAGCAGTACTTC. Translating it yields CAWSLIRYEQYF.